Below are 19 T cell receptor beta chains sequenced from a single sample in a study of blood T cells in healthy people across ages. The use of a sample-barcoded 5' primer and a J-beta primer mix characterized a second PCR of roughly 7 to 12 cycles. TCRdb passed the 5' RACE reads through MiXCR, listing each CDR3 protein once. The sample carries 700,000 or so distinct CDR3 sequences, less than 45% recorded once. The specimen sequenced was blood. Every receptor here comes from a man aged 80 or over in good health.

V usage is TRBV27 and J usage is TRBJ2-3, with D perhaps matching TRBD1 (5 bases). Germline CDR1 and CDR2: MNHEY and SMNVEV (reference sequence). Trimming left V 6 bases short and J 6 bases short, with 22 bases between. There are 16 residues in the CDR3. As DNA, the CDR3 is TGTGCCAGCAGGCGACTCAGGGATCCCGTTGGGGATACGCAGTATTTT. Translating it yields CASRRLRDPVGDTQYF.

A few counts support this clonotype. The V gene is TRBV12-3 or TRBV12-4, the J gene TRBJ2-3, with D unclear. V shed 5 bases and J shed 2 bases, with 11 bases lying between them. This CDR3 spans 14 amino acids. As DNA, the CDR3 is TGTGCCAGCAGTCCAAGCAGCCTCACAGATACGCAGTATTTT. Translation: CASSPSSLTDTQYF.

The count of this clonotype is one. V usage is TRBV11-2 and J usage is TRBJ2-7, with D possibly TRBD1 on 7 matching bases. The germline V and J ends were trimmed by 5 bases and 0 bases, with 14 bases remaining between them. The CDR3 totals 15 residues. The germline CDR1 and CDR2 sequences are SGHAT and FQNNGV. CDR3 sequence: CASSISGQDSYEQYF. In DNA form, the CDR3 reads TGTGCCAGCAGCATTAGCGGACAGGACTCCTACGAGCAGTACTTC. The entire variable domain, with the rest obtained from reference TRBV11-2 and TRBJ2-7, is as follows: EAGVAQSPRYKIIEKRQSVAFWCNPISGHATLYWYQQILGQGPKLLIQFQNNGVVDDSQLPKDRFSAERLKGVDSTLKIQPAKLEDSAVYLCASSISGQDSYEQYFGPGTRLTVT.

The rearrangement joins TRBV5-1 to TRBJ2-3, with D perhaps matching TRBD1 or TRBD2 (5 bases each). CDR3 length: 14 amino acids. Germline values: CDR1 SGHRS, CDR2 YFSETQ. The V gene lost 7 bases and the J gene lost 4 bases, with 16 bases spanning the gap. The CDR3 here is CASAPRGGSDTQYF. The CDR3 DNA reads as TGCGCCAGCGCCCCACGGGGCGGTTCAGATACGCAGTATTTT.

This clonotype was seen a handful of times. The CDR3 reads CASSLGHLPNTDTQYF. The CDR3 nucleotides are TGCGCCAGCAGCTTGGGGCACCTGCCTAACACAGATACGCAGTATTTT. The J gene is TRBJ2-3, the V gene TRBV5-1, with no clear D. Germline CDR1 reads SGHRS; CDR2 reads YFSETQ. V lost 0 bases and J 2 bases, leaving 13 bases between the germline ends. This CDR3 contains 16 residues.

Concerning this clonotype: An end of the junction does not agree with germline; a read error may underlie this. The chain recombines TRBV3-1 with TRBJ2-1; the D is unclear. The CDR3 length is 14 residues. Germline V lookup: CDR1 LGHDT, CDR2 YNNKEL (reference sequence). The CDR3 DNA reads as TGTGCCAGCAGCCAGACTCTCTCCTACACTGAGCAGTTCTTC. This translates into CASSQTLSYTEQFF.

This chain joins TRBV5-1 and TRBJ2-5, with a weak D call TRBD2 (6 bases). V was clipped by 0 bases and J by 2 bases, with 11 bases between them. The CDR3 covers 15 residues. Germline CDR1 and CDR2: SGHRS and YFSETQ. CDR3 residues: CASSLEDYTQETQYF. The DNA of the CDR3 is TGCGCCAGCAGCTTGGAGGACTACACACAAGAGACCCAGTACTTC.

V gene TRBV7-2 combines with J gene TRBJ2-1, with 12 bases lining up with TRBD2. V gave up 2 bases and J gave up 8 bases; unmatched junction bases: 4. The CDR3 extends over 15 amino acids. The germline CDR1 and CDR2 sequences are SGHTA and FQGNSA. The CDR3 loop is CASSLTSGRWDEQFF. CDR3 sequence (DNA): TGTGCCAGCAGCTTAACTAGCGGGAGGTGGGATGAGCAGTTCTTC.

The chain has TRBV3-1 and TRBJ1-4; D unresolved. CDR1 and CDR2 from the germline V gene are LGHDT and YNNKEL (reference sequence). The ends were cut back, 0 bases at V and 11 bases at J, with 10 bases in the middle. The CDR3 sequence is 13 residues long. CDR3 coding DNA: TGTGCCAGCAGCCAAGAATGGTCTCACAAACTGTTTTTT. Its protein product is CASSQEWSHKLFF.

The chain links TRBV9 to TRBJ2-3, with 7 bases lining up with TRBD2. The CDR3 covers 16 residues. V lost 2 bases and J lost 0; bases outside the gene matches: 6. The germline V gene has CDR1 SGDLS and CDR2 YYNGEE. The CDR3 reads CASSVDGGRSTDTQYF. CDR3 nucleotide sequence: TGTGCCAGCAGCGTGGACGGGGGGAGAAGCACAGATACGCAGTATTTT.

This clonotype was detected only a few times. The CDR3 sequence: CASSQDGGQGYYNEQYF. CDR3 sequence (DNA): TGTGCCAGCAGCCAAGATGGAGGACAGGGATACTACAATGAGCAGTACTTC. The V call is TRBV4-2, the J call TRBJ2-1; 8 positions agree with TRBD1. The J call may be in error: the DNA end matches TRBJ2-7 better. Germline V gives CDR1 LGHNA, CDR2 YNFKEQ. CDR3 length equals 17 residues.

This rearrangement joins TRBV9 to TRBJ2-7; D gene ambiguous. V was pared by 0 bases and J by 4 bases, with 14 bases between. Germline V gene sequence: CDR1 SGDLS, CDR2 YYNGEE. The CDR3 is 15 amino acids. The CDR3 nucleotides are TGTGCCAGCAGCGTAGGGGTCAGTGGAGAGTACGAGCAGTACTTC. Encoded protein: CASSVGVSGEYEQYF. Drawing the rest from reference TRBV9 and TRBJ2-7, the complete variable domain is DSGVTQTPKHLITATGQRVTLRCSPRSGDLSVYWYQQSLDQGLQFLIQYYNGEERAKGNILERFSAQQFPDLHSELNLSSLELGDSALYFCASSVGVSGEYEQYFGPGTRLTVT.

Concerning this clonotype itself: A much more abundant neighbour one base away suggests this may be a read error. The chain links TRBV2 to TRBJ2-3; D is uncertain. V was trimmed by 3 bases and J by 0 bases, leaving 13 bases between them. This CDR3 is built from 16 residues. CDR1 is SNHLY, CDR2 FYNNEI, per germline. The CDR3 bases are TGTGCCAGCAGTGATGGAAGGCCCGCTAGCACAGATACGCAGTATTTT. This encodes CASSDGRPASTDTQYF.

The V and J genes are TRBV29-1 and TRBJ2-5, with D uncertain. Germline CDR1 SQVTM, CDR2 ANQGSEA. CDR3 length equals 11 residues. V was trimmed by 3 bases and J by 6 bases, leaving 8 bases between them. The CDR3 coding sequence is TGCAGCGTTGAGTATAGGAAGACCCAGTACTTC. Translating it yields CSVEYRKTQYF.

The J gene is TRBJ2-7, the V gene TRBV6-2 or TRBV6-3, with 9 bases matching TRBD1. The CDR3 is made up of 15 amino acids. V lost 6 bases to trimming and J lost 5 bases; unmatched junction nucleotides: 11. CDR1 and CDR2 from the germline V gene are MNHEY and SVGEGT. The DNA of the CDR3 is TGTGCCAGCAGCCCCGGAGGGACAGGGTATAACGAGCAGTACTTC. Protein sequence: CASSPGGTGYNEQYF.

The rearrangement uses TRBV6-6 and TRBJ2-5; D uncertain. V lost 6 bases and J lost 11, with 28 bases in between. The germline V gene encodes CDR1 MNHNY and CDR2 SVGAGI (reference sequence). The CDR3 covers 16 residues. DNA for the CDR3: TGTGCCAGCAGCAACGCCCCCACGTTCTCCTACAATGAGCAGTACTTC. Translated: CASSNAPTFSYNEQYF.

This clonotype was seen a few times. The V and J genes are TRBV6-5 and TRBJ2-7, with D uncertain. Germline CDR1 MNHEY, CDR2 SVGAGI. There are 13 residues in the CDR3. V was cut by 6 bases and J by 0 bases, with 9 bases left in between. The CDR3: CASSADASYEQYF. The DNA for the CDR3 is TGTGCCAGCAGCGCGGACGCCTCCTACGAGCAGTACTTC.

There are a few counts of this clonotype. The chain links TRBV14 to TRBJ2-5, with D tentatively TRBD1 or TRBD2 (6 bases each). The germline V and J ends were trimmed by 1 base and 7 bases, with 13 bases remaining between them. The CDR3 loop spans 14 amino acids. CDR1 is SGHDN, CDR2 FVKESK, per germline. DNA of the CDR3: TGTGCCAGCAGCCAAGTAGGCAGGGGAGGGACCCAGTACTTC. It translates to CASSQVGRGGTQYF.

V is TRBV7-9 and J is TRBJ2-3; TRBD2 aligns across 12 bases. Losses at the gene ends were 5 bases for V and 0 bases for J; bases not matched to a gene: 9. The CDR3 totals 18 residues. The germline gives CDR1 SEHNR, CDR2 FQNEAQ (reference sequence). Here the CDR3 reads CASSPWLAGGSSTDTQYF. The CDR3 bases are TGTGCCAGCAGCCCGTGGCTAGCGGGGGGGTCTAGCACAGATACGCAGTATTTT.